One sample yielded the 9 T cell receptor beta chains listed below, sequenced in a study of Ad26.COV2.S vaccination and SARS-CoV-2 variants. Here immunoSEQ multiplex PCR was the method, and the copy in TCRdb shows in-frame clones only, minus some. Of roughly 700,000 clones in the sample, around 92% are singletons; the top ten hold around 1.5%. Treatment in this sample: 19 received Ad26.COV2.S at low or high dose, single or two shots; several received placebo; per-sample allocation not given. Collection of samples fell on day 63 after the first vaccine or placebo injection. The starting material was peripheral blood, obtained in a trial of Ad26.COV2.S vaccine versus placebo. These TCRs come from a person aged 18 to 65 who received the Ad26.COV2.S COVID-19 vaccine or a placebo.

The chain joins TRBV18 to TRBJ2-1; weak D call: TRBD2 (6 bases). V shed 6 bases and J shed 8 bases, with 17 bases lying between them. This CDR3 comprises 14 residues. The V gene's germline CDR1 is KGHSH and CDR2 LQKENI. The CDR3 bases are TGTGCCAGCTCCCCGGGAGACGGCGGGTATGAGCAGTTCTTC. It translates to CASSPGDGGYEQFF. The entire variable domain, with the rest obtained from reference TRBV18 and TRBJ2-1, is as follows: NAGVMQNPRHLVRRRGQEARLRCSPMKGHSHVYWYRQLPEEGLKFMVYLQKENIIDESGMPKERFSAEFPKEGPSILRIQQVVRGDSAAYFCASSPGDGGYEQFFGPGTRLTVL.

The gene calls are TRBV6-5 and TRBJ2-1; 12 nucleotides line up with TRBD1. Trimming took 4 bases from V and 9 from J; bases not matched to a gene: 7. Germline assignment: CDR1 MNHEY and CDR2 SVGAGI. This CDR3 has 15 amino acids. CDR3 sequence reads: CASSLGDRGLGEQFF. CDR3 DNA: TGTGCCAGCAGTTTGGGGGACAGGGGGCTCGGTGAGCAGTTCTTC.

V is TRBV6-5 and J is TRBJ1-5; D remains ambiguous. Between the trimmed V and J ends, which lost 4 bases and 7 bases, there was a span of 11 bases. CDR1 and CDR2 from the germline V gene are MNHEY and SVGAGI. CDR3 length: 13 amino acids. The DNA for the CDR3 is TGTGCCAGCAGTTTTTCCAGGAGCCAGCCCCAGCATTTT. Amino acid sequence: CASSFSRSQPQHF.

CDR3 sequence reads: CASSLVGAGGANVLTF. The CDR3 nucleotides are TGCGCCAGCAGCTTGGTCGGGGCGGGTGGGGCCAACGTCCTGACTTTC. J is TRBJ2-6 and V is TRBV5-1, with D perhaps assigned TRBD1 or TRBD2 (5 bases each). The CDR3 has 16 residues. CDR1 and CDR2 from the germline V gene are SGHRS and YFSETQ. The V and J ends lost 0 bases and 3 bases respectively, with 10 bases between them.

The chain carries TRBV7-9 and TRBJ1-5, with a weak D call TRBD1 (5 bases). Germline V CDR1 and CDR2: SEHNR, FQNEAQ (reference sequence). This CDR3 region has 14 residues. V dropped 1 base and J dropped 7 bases, with 11 bases sitting between them. The CDR3 sequence is CASSLVGGKQPQHF. The CDR3 bases are TGTGCCAGCAGCTTAGTTGGGGGTAAGCAGCCCCAGCATTTT.

The chain has TRBV6-5 and TRBJ1-1; D ambiguous. Looked up from germline, CDR1 is MNHEY and CDR2 is SVGAGI. V was pared by 0 bases and J by 0 bases, with 8 bases between. The CDR3 contains 15 residues. The CDR3, as DNA: TGTGCCAGCAGTTACTCGTGGCGGTTGAACACTGAAGCTTTCTTT. It codes for CASSYSWRLNTEAFF.

J is TRBJ1-1 and V is TRBV25-1; no definite D call. The V end was cut by 8 bases, the J end by 1 base, with 23 bases between. This CDR3 spans 17 amino acids. Germline values: CDR1 MGHDK, CDR2 SYGVNS. For the CDR3, the DNA is TGTGCCAGCTCCCCACCCCGGGTTACCGGGAGGAACACTGAAGCTTTCTTT. Amino acids: CASSPPRVTGRNTEAFF.

The CDR3 reads CASSRPGQGSSEQYF. The CDR3 DNA follows: TGTGCCAGCAGCCGGCCGGGACAGGGGTCGTCCGAGCAGTACTTC. The chain carries TRBV5-4 and TRBJ2-7, with TRBD1 matching 10 bases. Trimming removed 4 bases from V and 6 bases from J; junction bases left unmatched: 10. The CDR3 contains 15 residues. The germline gives CDR1 SGHNT, CDR2 YYREEE (reference sequence). Full variable domain (outside the CDR3, taken from reference TRBV5-4 and TRBJ2-7): ETGVTQSPTHLIKTRGQQVTLRCSSQSGHNTVSWYQQALGQGPQFIFQYYREEENGRGNFPPRFSGLQFPNYSSELNVNALELDDSALYLCASSRPGQGSSEQYFGPGTRLTVT.

The V gene is TRBV6-6, the J gene TRBJ2-7; D remains unclear. The ends were cut back, 2 bases at V and 7 bases at J, with 12 bases in the middle. This CDR3 spans 13 amino acids. The germline V gene encodes CDR1 MNHNY and CDR2 SVGAGI (reference sequence). CDR3 sequence reads: CASSYLSLREQYF. CDR3 nucleotide sequence: TGTGCCAGCAGTTACCTCAGTCTACGAGAGCAGTACTTC.